This TCR beta chain was sequenced for a study of cytomegalovirus exposure and HLA in healthy donors. Study-wide context: Approximately 85 million unique TCRs from HLA-typed donors were held in an early data release. General observations from the study: In a later analysis, most CMV-associated TCR beta chains appeared HLA-restricted.

The CDR3 runs 13 residues. V was shortened by 3 bases and J by 8 bases, with 13 bases between the two germline ends. CDR1 LNHNV and CDR2 YYDKDF come from the germline V gene (reference sequence). In the case of this clone: The antigen is unknown.

Primers for the PCR totalled 60 Vbeta and 13 Jbeta. Repertoires were generated with immunoSEQ multiplex PCR, while TCRdb's copy carries only in-frame clones and drops some. Of 100,000 or so clones detected, 70% to 90% appear once; the ten largest clones hold approximately 2%. This sequence joins TRBV15 and TRBJ1-2; no reliable D call. This TCR was recovered from a man younger than 35 in good health and CMV-seronegative. What was sequenced was PBMCs. The CDR3 sequence is CATSSDPSEGYTF. The CDR3 coding sequence is TGTGCCACCAGCAGCGACCCCTCGGAGGGCTACACCTTC.